Below are 15 T cell receptor beta chains sequenced from a single sample in a study of T cells after yellow fever vaccination (dated by TCRdb to the late 2010s). Receptors were amplified or captured by 5' RACE. Sequencing relied on an Illumina HiSeq 2500. TCRdb reprocessed the public reads (quality trimming at Q25 with fastp, clone calling with MiXCR) and kept in-frame beta chains. One record per CDR3 amino acid sequence lists the most common genes and DNA. The sample contains about 25,000 distinct CDR3 sequences, 3.4% of them found a single time. In total, the top ten clones hold about 0.98% of the sample. The treatment or condition tag for this specimen amounts to: live attenuated yellow fever vaccine strain. Here the sequenced sample was PBMCs, either bulk or a sorted T-cell subset (CD4+, CD8+, memory, or dextramer-sorted; not recorded which), taken approximately 40 days after the first yellow fever vaccination. Receptors originate from a man in his late teens or twenties who received the YFV17D yellow fever vaccine.

In this sample, this clonotype turned up once. This rearrangement joins TRBV30 to TRBJ2-1; 8 nucleotides line up with TRBD2. J gave up 0 bases and V 3 bases, and 7 bases lay outside the gene matches. This CDR3 region has 16 residues. Germline loops: CDR1 GTSNPN, CDR2 SVGIG (reference sequence). The CDR3 reads CAWSRPGLDSYNEQFF. CDR3 coding DNA: TGTGCCTGGAGCAGACCGGGACTAGACTCCTACAATGAGCAGTTCTTC.

This clonotype appeared many times. The chain carries TRBV10-2 and TRBJ1-4, with 11 bases matching TRBD1. The germline V gene encodes CDR1 WSHSY and CDR2 SAAADI. The CDR3 contains 17 residues. With 9 bases clipped from V and 2 bases from J, the junction kept 11 bases outside the gene matches. The CDR3 here is CARGRTGGERTNEKLFF. The DNA for the CDR3 is TGCGCCAGGGGGAGGACAGGGGGCGAGCGGACTAATGAAAAACTGTTTTTT.

This clonotype was counted many times. The chain carries TRBV5-1 and TRBJ2-3; tentatively, D is TRBD1 (5 bases). V was shortened by 0 bases and J by 2 bases, with 10 bases between the two germline ends. CDR3 size: 15 residues. Germline CDR1 is SGHRS and CDR2 is YFSETQ. The CDR3: CASSLGQLNTDTQYF. CDR3 bases: TGCGCCAGCAGCTTGGGACAGCTCAACACAGATACGCAGTATTTT. The complete variable domain, with remaining parts taken from reference TRBV5-1 and TRBJ2-3, reads KAGVTQTPRYLIKTRGQQVTLSCSPISGHRSVSWYQQTPGQGLQFLFEYFSETQRNKGNFPGRFSGRQFSNSRSEMNVSTLELGDSALYLCASSLGQLNTDTQYFGPGTRLTVL.

This clonotype was seen at least ten times. For the CDR3, the DNA is TGTGCCAGCAGCCCCCGGACACGGACAGAGACCCAGTACTTC. Translation: CASSPRTRTETQYF. The chain recombines TRBV9 with TRBJ2-5, with D possibly matching TRBD1 (5 bases). In germline, CDR1 is SGDLS, CDR2 YYNGEE. Deletions cut 4 bases from V and 4 bases from J, with 14 bases between. CDR3 length: 14 amino acids.

Many counts were recorded for this clonotype. This chain joins TRBV5-1 and TRBJ2-3; 9 nucleotides align to TRBD2. From germline, CDR1 is SGHRS and CDR2 YFSETQ. The trim removed 0 bases at V and 3 bases at J, leaving 5 bases unmatched. The CDR3 has 16 residues. CDR3 sequence: CASSLDPGLATDTQYF. The CDR3 DNA reads as TGCGCCAGCAGCTTGGATCCGGGACTAGCAACAGATACGCAGTATTTT. Together with reference TRBV5-1 and TRBJ2-3, the CDR3 gives the full variable domain: KAGVTQTPRYLIKTRGQQVTLSCSPISGHRSVSWYQQTPGQGLQFLFEYFSETQRNKGNFPGRFSGRQFSNSRSEMNVSTLELGDSALYLCASSLDPGLATDTQYFGPGTRLTVL.

This clonotype was seen at least ten times. Here the CDR3 reads CASSLAGPPNEKLFF. Here the CDR3 DNA reads TGCGCCAGCAGCTTGGCCGGCCCGCCTAATGAAAAACTGTTTTTT. The rearrangement uses TRBV5-1 and TRBJ1-4; D not certain. The germline V and J ends were trimmed by 0 bases and 3 bases, with 9 bases remaining between them. The CDR3 has 15 amino acids. Germline-derived CDR1 and CDR2 are SGHRS and YFSETQ.

At least ten counts were recorded for this clonotype. The gene calls are TRBV4-1 and TRBJ1-1; D is uncertain. The CDR3 totals 14 residues. CDR1 is MGHRA, CDR2 YSYEKL, per germline. Trimming removed 2 bases from V and 0 bases from J, with 7 bases in between. The CDR3 spells CASSQRALNTEAFF. CDR3 coding DNA: TGCGCCAGCAGCCAAAGGGCCCTGAACACTGAAGCTTTCTTT.

This clonotype was seen many times. The J gene is TRBJ1-2, the V gene TRBV7-2; D gene unclear. V was clipped by 5 bases and J by 8 bases, with 15 bases between them. Per germline, CDR1 SGHTA and CDR2 FQGNSA. The CDR3 runs 13 residues. The DNA of the CDR3 is TGTGCCAGCAGCCAGAATTGGGTTGGGGGCTACACCTTC. Encoded protein: CASSQNWVGGYTF. Combining the CDR3 with reference TRBV7-2 and TRBJ1-2 gives the whole variable domain GAGVSQSPSNKVTEKGKDVELRCDPISGHTALYWYRQSLGQGLEFLIYFQGNSAPDKSGLPSDRFSAERTGGSVSTLTIQRTQQEDSAVYLCASSQNWVGGYTFGSGTRLTVV.

This clonotype was seen ten or more times. This chain links TRBV19 with TRBJ2-1, with a weak D call TRBD2 (5 bases). The germline CDR1 and CDR2 sequences are LNHDA and SQIVND (reference sequence). CDR3 length: 14 amino acids. The germline V and J ends were trimmed by 3 bases and 3 bases, with 9 bases remaining between them. This chain's CDR3 is CASSIWEYYNEQFF. CDR3 sequence (DNA): TGTGCCAGTAGTATTTGGGAGTACTACAATGAGCAGTTCTTC.

This clonotype was seen ten or more times. V and J are TRBV28 and TRBJ2-1; 7 nucleotides line up with TRBD2. The CDR3 is 14 residues long. The germline V gene has CDR1 MDHEN and CDR2 SYDVKM. V lost 8 bases to trimming and J lost 0 bases; unmatched junction nucleotides: 4. CDR3 coding DNA: TGTGCCAGCGTAGGCGGGAGCTCCTACAATGAGCAGTTCTTC. Encoded protein: CASVGGSSYNEQFF. The full variable domain, with the rest looked up from reference TRBV28 and TRBJ2-1, is DVKVTQSSRYLVKRTGEKVFLECVQDMDHENMFWYRQDPGLGLRLIYFSYDVKMKEKGDIPEGYSVSREKKERFSLILESASTNQTSMYLCASVGGSSYNEQFFGPGTRLTVL.

This clonotype was counted many times. The chain employs TRBV9 and TRBJ2-1, with D possibly being TRBD2 (7 bases). The germline CDR1 and CDR2 sequences are SGDLS and YYNGEE. The CDR3 has 15 amino acids. V was trimmed by 2 bases and J by 6 bases, leaving 15 bases between them. The CDR3 loop reads CASSVAGAPGNEQFF. In DNA, the CDR3 is TGTGCCAGCAGCGTTGCGGGGGCACCCGGCAATGAGCAGTTCTTC.

About this clonotype: Given a much more abundant clone one base away, this may be a read error. The CDR3 DNA is TGTGCCATCAGCTTAGCGGGTAGCGGGGGGACTTACAATGAGCAGTTCTTC. Residues: CAISLAGSGGTYNEQFF. This rearrangement joins TRBV7-2 to TRBJ2-1; 10 bases align to TRBD2. This CDR3 is 17 amino acids long. Germline CDR1 is SGHTA and CDR2 is FQGNSA.

In this sample, this clonotype turned up many times. This chain links TRBV4-3 with TRBJ1-1, with no clear D. Trimming left V 1 base short and J 2 bases short, with 8 bases between. CDR3 size: 14 residues. CDR1 LGHNA and CDR2 YSLEER come from the germline V gene. The CDR3 protein is CASSQGYLNTEAFF. For the CDR3, the DNA is TGCGCCAGCAGCCAAGGCTATTTAAACACTGAAGCTTTCTTT.

There are many counts of this clonotype. DNA of the CDR3: TGCGCCAGCAGGCCTGCTGCGGGGCCCTCCTACGAGCAGTACTTC. It is translated as CASRPAAGPSYEQYF. V and J are TRBV5-1 and TRBJ2-7; weak D call: TRBD2 (6 bases). Germline V lookup: CDR1 SGHRS, CDR2 YFSETQ. This CDR3 region has 15 residues. Trimming took off 5 bases at V and 0 bases at J, with 15 bases between the two ends. Variable domain in full (rest from reference TRBV5-1 and TRBJ2-7): KAGVTQTPRYLIKTRGQQVTLSCSPISGHRSVSWYQQTPGQGLQFLFEYFSETQRNKGNFPGRFSGRQFSNSRSEMNVSTLELGDSALYLCASRPAAGPSYEQYFGPGTRLTVT.

This clonotype came up many times. The rearrangement uses TRBV4-3 and TRBJ1-1; D may be TRBD1 (5 bases). Trimming removed 0 bases from V and 2 bases from J, with 7 bases in between. The CDR3 is 14 amino acids. The germline V gene has CDR1 LGHNA and CDR2 YSLEER. The CDR3 DNA sequence: TGCGCCAGCAGCCAAGATGGGGACAACACTGAAGCTTTCTTT. It specifies CASSQDGDNTEAFF.